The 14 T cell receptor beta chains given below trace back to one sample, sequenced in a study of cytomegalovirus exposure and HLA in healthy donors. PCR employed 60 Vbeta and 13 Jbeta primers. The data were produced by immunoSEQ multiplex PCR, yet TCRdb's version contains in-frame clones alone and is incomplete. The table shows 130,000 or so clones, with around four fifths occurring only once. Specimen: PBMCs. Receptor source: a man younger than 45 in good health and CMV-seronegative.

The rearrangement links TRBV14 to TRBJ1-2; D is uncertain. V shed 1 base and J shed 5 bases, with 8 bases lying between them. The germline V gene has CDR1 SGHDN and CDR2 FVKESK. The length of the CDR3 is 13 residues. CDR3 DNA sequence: TGTGCCAGCAGCCAAGGTATCCGGTATGGCTACACCTTC. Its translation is CASSQGIRYGYTF.

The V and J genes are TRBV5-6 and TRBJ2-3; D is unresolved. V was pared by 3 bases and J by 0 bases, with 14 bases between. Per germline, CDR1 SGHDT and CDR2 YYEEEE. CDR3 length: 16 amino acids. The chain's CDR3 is CASSSSNLRSTDTQYF. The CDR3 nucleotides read TGTGCCAGCAGCTCTTCCAATCTAAGAAGCACAGATACGCAGTATTTT. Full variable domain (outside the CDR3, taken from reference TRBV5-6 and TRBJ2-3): DAGVTQSPTHLIKTRGQQVTLRCSPKSGHDTVSWYQQALGQGPQFIFQYYEEEERQRGNFPDRFSGHQFPNYSSELNVNALLLGDSALYLCASSSSNLRSTDTQYFGPGTRLTVL.

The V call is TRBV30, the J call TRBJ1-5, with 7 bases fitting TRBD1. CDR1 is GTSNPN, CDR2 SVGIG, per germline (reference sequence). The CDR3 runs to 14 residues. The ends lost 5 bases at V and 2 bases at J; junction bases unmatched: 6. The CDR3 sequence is CAWAGGRGNQPQHF. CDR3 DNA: TGTGCCTGGGCAGGGGGAAGAGGCAATCAGCCCCAGCATTTT.

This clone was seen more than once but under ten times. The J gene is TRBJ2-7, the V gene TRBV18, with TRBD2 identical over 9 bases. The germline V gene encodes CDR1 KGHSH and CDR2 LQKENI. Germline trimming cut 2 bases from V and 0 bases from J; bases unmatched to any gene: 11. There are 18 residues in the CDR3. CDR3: CASSPGLAGKLFSYEQYF. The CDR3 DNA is TGTGCCAGCTCACCAGGGCTAGCGGGGAAACTTTTCTCCTACGAGCAGTACTTC.

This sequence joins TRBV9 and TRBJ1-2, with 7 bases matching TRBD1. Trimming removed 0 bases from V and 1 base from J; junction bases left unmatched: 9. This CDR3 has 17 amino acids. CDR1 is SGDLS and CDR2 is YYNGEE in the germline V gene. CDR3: CASSVGDSGSYNYGYTF. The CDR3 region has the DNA TGTGCCAGCAGCGTAGGGGACAGTGGGTCATATAACTATGGCTACACCTTC.

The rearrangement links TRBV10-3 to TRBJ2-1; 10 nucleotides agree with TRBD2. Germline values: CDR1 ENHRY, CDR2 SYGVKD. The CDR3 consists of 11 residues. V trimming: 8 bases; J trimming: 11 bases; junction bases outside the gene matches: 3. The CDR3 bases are TGTGCCATCGGAACTAGCGGGAAGCAGTTCTTC. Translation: CAIGTSGKQFF.

The CDR3 here is CASSVTGGNEKLFF. The CDR3 DNA reads TGTGCCAGCAGTGTGACAGGGGGGAATGAAAAACTGTTTTTT. The chain joins TRBV28 to TRBJ1-4, with TRBD1 matching over 9 bases. Germline V gene sequence: CDR1 MDHEN, CDR2 SYDVKM. The length of the CDR3 is 14 residues. With 5 bases clipped from V and 5 bases from J, the junction kept 3 bases outside the gene matches.

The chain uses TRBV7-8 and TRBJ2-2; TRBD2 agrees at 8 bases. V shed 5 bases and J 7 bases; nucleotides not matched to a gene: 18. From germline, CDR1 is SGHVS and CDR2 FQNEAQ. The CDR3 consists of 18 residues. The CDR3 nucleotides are TGTGCCAGCAGCCCCCGGTACATCAGCGGGAGTCATGACGGGGAGCTGTTTTTT. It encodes CASSPRYISGSHDGELFF.

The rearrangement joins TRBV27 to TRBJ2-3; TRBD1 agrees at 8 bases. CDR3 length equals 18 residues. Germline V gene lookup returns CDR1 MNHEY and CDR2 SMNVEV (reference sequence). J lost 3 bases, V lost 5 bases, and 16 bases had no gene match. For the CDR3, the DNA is TGTGCCAGCAGTGGACAATTGGGCAGGGGGCGCCTGACAGATACGCAGTATTTT. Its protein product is CASSGQLGRGRLTDTQYF.

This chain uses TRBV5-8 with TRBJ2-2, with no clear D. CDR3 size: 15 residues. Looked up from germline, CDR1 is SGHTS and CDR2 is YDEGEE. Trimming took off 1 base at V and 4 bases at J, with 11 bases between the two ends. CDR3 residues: CASSLSSRVTGELFF. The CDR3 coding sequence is TGTGCCAGCAGCTTGTCCAGTCGTGTCACCGGGGAGCTGTTTTTT.

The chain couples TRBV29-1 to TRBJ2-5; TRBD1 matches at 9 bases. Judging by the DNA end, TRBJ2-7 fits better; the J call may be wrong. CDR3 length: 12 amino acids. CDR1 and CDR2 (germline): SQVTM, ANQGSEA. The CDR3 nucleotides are TGCAGCGTCCGGGGACAGGGACACGAGCAGTACTTC. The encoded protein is CSVRGQGHEQYF.

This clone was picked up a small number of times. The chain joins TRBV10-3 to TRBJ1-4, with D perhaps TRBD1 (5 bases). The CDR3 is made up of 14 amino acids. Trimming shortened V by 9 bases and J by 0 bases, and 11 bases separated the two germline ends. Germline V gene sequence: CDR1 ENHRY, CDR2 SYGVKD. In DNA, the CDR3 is TGTGCCATTGGACAAACGGCAACTAATGAAAAACTGTTTTTT. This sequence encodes CAIGQTATNEKLFF.

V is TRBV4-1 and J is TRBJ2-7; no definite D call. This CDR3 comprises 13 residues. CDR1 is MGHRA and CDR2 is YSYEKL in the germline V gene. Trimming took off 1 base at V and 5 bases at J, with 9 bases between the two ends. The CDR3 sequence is CASSQVIGHEQYF. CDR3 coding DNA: TGCGCCAGCAGCCAAGTTATTGGGCACGAGCAGTACTTC.

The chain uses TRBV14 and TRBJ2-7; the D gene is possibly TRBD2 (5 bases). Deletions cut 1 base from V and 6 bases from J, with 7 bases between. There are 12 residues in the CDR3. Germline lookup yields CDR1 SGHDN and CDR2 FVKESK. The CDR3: CASSQGTVEQYF. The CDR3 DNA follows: TGTGCCAGCAGCCAAGGGACTGTCGAGCAGTACTTC.